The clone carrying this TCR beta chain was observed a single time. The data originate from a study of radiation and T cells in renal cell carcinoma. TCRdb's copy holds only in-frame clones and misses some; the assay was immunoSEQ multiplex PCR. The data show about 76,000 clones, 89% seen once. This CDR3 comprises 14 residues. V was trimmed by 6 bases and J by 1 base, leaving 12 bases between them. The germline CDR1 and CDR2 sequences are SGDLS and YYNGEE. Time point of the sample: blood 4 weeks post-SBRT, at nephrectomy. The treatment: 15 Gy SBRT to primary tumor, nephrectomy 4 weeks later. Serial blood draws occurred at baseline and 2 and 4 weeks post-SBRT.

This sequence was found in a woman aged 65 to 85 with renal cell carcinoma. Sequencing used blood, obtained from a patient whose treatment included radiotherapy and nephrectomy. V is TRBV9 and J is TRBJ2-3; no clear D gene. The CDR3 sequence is CASNLLGGTDTQYF. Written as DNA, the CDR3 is TGTGCCAGCAACCTTCTAGGAGGCACAGATACGCAGTATTTT.